This T cell receptor (beta chain) was sequenced in a study of blood T cells in healthy people across ages. Study-wide findings and caveats: Per million T cells, TCR beta diversity dropped roughly linearly as age increased.

V lost 3 bases and J 2 bases, leaving 16 bases between the germline ends. Germline V gene lookup returns CDR1 MNHEY and CDR2 SVGAGI. This CDR3 comprises 16 residues. The second PCR ran roughly 6 to 11 cycles with a sample-barcoded 5' primer and J-beta primers. TCRdb processed the 5' RACE reads anew with MiXCR; each CDR3 protein has one entry. The sample holds over 1,500,000 distinct CDR3 sequences; roughly 52% are singletons and the top ten take approximately 2.1%. This clonotype was detected a few times. The antigen is not known. The rearrangement joins TRBV6-5 to TRBJ1-1; the D is unclear. The sequencing sample was made of blood. This TCR derives from a woman in her thirties or forties in good health. The CDR3 loop reads CASSYRASGGNTEAFF. The CDR3 DNA sequence: TGTGCCAGCAGTTATCGGGCGTCTGGAGGAAACACTGAAGCTTTCTTT.